The 3 T cell receptor beta chains below all came from one sample that was sequenced in a study of response to subunit inactivated influenza vaccine. MiXCR, applied by TCRdb to the RT-PCR reads, yields one record per CDR3 protein. Of roughly 760,000 distinct CDR3 sequences in the sample, about 20% were seen once. The sequenced sample was PBMCs from blood, obtained around 5 days after vaccination. All receptors derive from a man aged 50 or older who received an inactivated influenza vaccine.

This chain joins TRBV20-1 and TRBJ2-3; D is possibly TRBD1 or TRBD2 (5 bases each). Germline CDR1 is DFQATT and CDR2 is SNEGSKA (reference sequence). The CDR3 loop spans 14 amino acids. The ends were cut back, 6 bases at V and 1 base at J, with 14 bases in the middle. CDR3 bases: TGCAGTGCACGTCGGGACGCCCGCACAGATACGCAGTATTTT. It codes for CSARRDARTDTQYF.

V gene TRBV10-3 combines with J gene TRBJ2-5; possible D gene TRBD1, 5 bases. CDR3 length equals 15 residues. Deletions cut 2 bases from V and 7 bases from J, with 17 bases between. Germline V gene lookup returns CDR1 ENHRY and CDR2 SYGVKD. The CDR3 bases are TGTGCCATCAGTGAGGCCGGCAGGGCGCAGGGGACCCAGTACTTC. It yields the protein CAISEAGRAQGTQYF.

This clonotype was counted between two and nine times. The chain is built from TRBV6-1 and TRBJ2-3; the D is unclear. This CDR3 has 16 amino acids. Germline values: CDR1 MNHNS, CDR2 SASEGT. With 6 bases removed from V and 0 bases from J, the gap between germline ends came to 16 bases. In DNA, the CDR3 is TGTGCCAGCAGCCTCCTAGTCCCCGGGAGCACAGATACGCAGTATTTT. Protein sequence: CASSLLVPGSTDTQYF.